This record concerns one TCR beta chain sequence. Its cognate antigen has yet to be identified. Base qualities are missing; no much larger clone stands one base away. This sample was included in a study of blood T cell repertoires in COVID-19 (dated by TCRdb to 2018 to 2020). The study in broad terms: The collaborator samples originated in the United States, Italy and Spain and spanned the acute and convalescent phases of COVID-19. The material from the prospective study consisted of cDNA or gDNA derived from T cells, B-cell-depleted T cells, or PBMCs. Subjects who had been exposed to COVID-19, were actively infected with it, or had recovered from it provided the deeply sampled blood TCRbeta repertoires that made up the dataset. The repertoires were released in a freely available public database intended as a resource for research on the immune response to SARS-CoV-2. The samples were drawn from two sources: the first 160 participants of the ongoing ImmuneRACE study, and 1,254 subjects contributed by 6 global collaborators. The sample metadata nearly always contained a de-identified subject ID, COVID-19 status, age in years and sex. Where available, HLA class I and class II types were obtained from metadata supplied by the sample provider rather than from assay-based typing. Results and caveats for the whole study, not just this receptor: The amount of clinical and demographic metadata varied by source and participant and was provided uncurated.

The CDR3 runs 13 residues from the cysteine to the phenylalanine. The entry retains the CDR3 DNA only, 39 bases that are in frame from base 1. According to the germline V gene, CDR1 reads ENHRY and CDR2 reads SYGVKD. At the junction V is shortened by 10 bases and J by 1 base, with 12 bases in between. TCRbeta CDR3 regions were amplified from genomic DNA by means of the immunoSEQ Assay, a bias-controlled multiplex PCR. The source study handled its data this way. The number of nucleated cells in each sample was estimated by amplification of reference gene primers within the assay. To quantify the absolute abundance of each unique TCRbeta CDR3 rearrangement, sequence reads were collapsed and filtered. For each sample, productive Simpson clonality was calculated by taking the square root of Simpson's diversity index across productive rearrangements. TCRdb's version of the immuneACCESS table is confined to in-frame rearrangements and falls short of the full clone set. An unresolved V gene accounts for under half of the shortfall where checked; the remainder is of unknown origin. V and J calls and clone size are those listed in that table; D and trimming were worked out from the DNA. Present in this sample are around 310,000 clones, nearly 90% of which were seen just once. Jointly, the top ten make up around 0.96% of the sample.

In Seattle, one collaborating source enrolled patients while the infection was active and tracked those patients longitudinally over the course of disease. The collaborating institutions used their own protocols to collect whole blood in K2EDTA tubes. For TCRbeta analysis, collaborators shipped samples as frozen whole blood, isolated PBMCs, or DNA extracted from either of those sample types. Source material: peripheral blood. This receptor was obtained from a woman aged 40 to 50 with COVID-19, enrolled during active disease. The chain is made from TRBV10-3 and TRBJ2-3, and TRBD2 may be the D gene, going by 5 matching bases. The CDR3 here reads CATEALGTDTQYF. The DNA sequence reads TGTGCCACGGAGGCCCTGGGCACAGATACGCAGTATTTT.